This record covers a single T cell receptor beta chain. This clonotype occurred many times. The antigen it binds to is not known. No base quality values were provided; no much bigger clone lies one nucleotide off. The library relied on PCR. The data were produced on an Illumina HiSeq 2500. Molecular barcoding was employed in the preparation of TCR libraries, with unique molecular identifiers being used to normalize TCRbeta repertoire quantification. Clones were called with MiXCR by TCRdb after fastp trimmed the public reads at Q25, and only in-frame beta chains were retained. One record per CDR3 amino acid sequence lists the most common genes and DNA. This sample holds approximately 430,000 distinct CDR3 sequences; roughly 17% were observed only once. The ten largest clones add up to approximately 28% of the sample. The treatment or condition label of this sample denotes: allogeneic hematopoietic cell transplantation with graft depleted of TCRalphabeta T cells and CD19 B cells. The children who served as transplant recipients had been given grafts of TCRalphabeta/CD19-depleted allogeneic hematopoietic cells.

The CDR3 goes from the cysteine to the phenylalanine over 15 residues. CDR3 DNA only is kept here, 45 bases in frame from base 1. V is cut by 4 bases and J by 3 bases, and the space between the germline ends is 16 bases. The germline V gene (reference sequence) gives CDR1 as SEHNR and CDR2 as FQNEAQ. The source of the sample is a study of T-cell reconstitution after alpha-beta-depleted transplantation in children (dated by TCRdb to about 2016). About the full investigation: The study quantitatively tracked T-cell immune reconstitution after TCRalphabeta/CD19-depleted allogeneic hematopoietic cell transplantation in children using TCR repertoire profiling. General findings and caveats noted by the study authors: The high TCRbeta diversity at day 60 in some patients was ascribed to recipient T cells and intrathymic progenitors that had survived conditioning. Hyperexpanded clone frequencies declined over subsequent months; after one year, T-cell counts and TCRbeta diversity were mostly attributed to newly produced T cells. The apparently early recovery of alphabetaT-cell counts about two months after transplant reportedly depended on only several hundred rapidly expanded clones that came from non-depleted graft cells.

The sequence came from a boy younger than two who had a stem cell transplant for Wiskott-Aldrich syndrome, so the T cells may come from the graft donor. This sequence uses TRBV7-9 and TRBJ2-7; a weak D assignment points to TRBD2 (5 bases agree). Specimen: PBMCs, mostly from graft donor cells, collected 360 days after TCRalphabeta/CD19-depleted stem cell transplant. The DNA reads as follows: TGTGCCAGCAGCTCCCCGGGATTAACACACTACGAGCAGTACTTC. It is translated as CASSSPGLTHYEQYF.